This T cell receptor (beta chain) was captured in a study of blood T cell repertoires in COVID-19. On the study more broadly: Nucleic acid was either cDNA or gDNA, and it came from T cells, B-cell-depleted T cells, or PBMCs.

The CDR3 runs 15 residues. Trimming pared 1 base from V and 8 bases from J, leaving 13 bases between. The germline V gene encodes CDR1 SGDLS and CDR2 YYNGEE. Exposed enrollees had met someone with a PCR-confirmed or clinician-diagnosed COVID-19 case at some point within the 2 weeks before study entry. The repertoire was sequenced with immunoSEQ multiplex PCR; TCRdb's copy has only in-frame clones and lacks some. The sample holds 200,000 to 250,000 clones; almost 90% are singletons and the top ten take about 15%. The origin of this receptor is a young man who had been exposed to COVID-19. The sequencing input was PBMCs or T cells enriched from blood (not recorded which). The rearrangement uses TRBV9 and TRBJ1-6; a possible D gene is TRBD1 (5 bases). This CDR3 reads CASSVSGGEDSPLHF. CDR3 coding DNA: TGTGCCAGCAGCGTAAGTGGAGGGGAGGATTCACCCCTCCACTTT. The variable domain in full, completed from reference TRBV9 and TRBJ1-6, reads DSGVTQTPKHLITATGQRVTLRCSPRSGDLSVYWYQQSLDQGLQFLIQYYNGEERAKGNILERFSAQQFPDLHSELNLSSLELGDSALYFCASSVSGGEDSPLHFGNGTRLTVT.